A selection of T cell receptor beta chains follows, all from one sample in a study of T cell repertoires in cytomegalovirus infection. MiXCR, run by TCRdb on the reads, gives a single entry per CDR3 protein. The sample includes 250,000 to 300,000 distinct CDR3 sequences, roughly 26% of them seen just once. The sequenced sample consisted of PBMCs. These receptor sequences come from a human donor in good health (CMV status not recorded). Some clones in this sample may be carry-over from other donors' samples. The CDR3 runs from the conserved cysteine through the conserved F or W. The D gene is left open where the match is weak. Clone size is shown for a subset of rows, as once, few, many or a class of expanded clone.

cdr3_aa cdr3_nt j_call v_call d_call clone_size
CASSLAGGVGTRAFF TGTGCCAGCAGCTTGGCAGGGGGCGTGGGGACAAGAGCTTTCTTT TRBJ1-1 TRBV5-6 TRBD1 NA
CASSPGVGTNTEAFF TGTGCCAGCTCCCCGGGGGTTGGGACGAACACTGAAGCTTTCTTT TRBJ1-1 TRBV18 NA few
CASSPQGFSGELFF TGTGCCAGCAGCCCCCAAGGATTTAGCGGGGAGCTGTTTTTT TRBJ2-2 TRBV5-4 NA many
CASSPRPDPTDTQYF TGTGCCAGCTCACCCCGCCCCGACCCCACAGATACGCAGTATTTT TRBJ2-3 TRBV18 NA many
CASSLDPRHRVPEQFF TGTGCCAGCAGCTTAGACCCTCGGCACAGGGTGCCTGAGCAGTTCTTC TRBJ2-1 TRBV11-2 NA NA
CASSWISYGYTF TGTGCCAGTAGTTGGATCTCCTATGGCTACACCTTC TRBJ1-2 TRBV19 NA many
CAWRRDENYGYTF TGTGCCTGGAGGAGGGACGAAAACTATGGCTACACCTTC TRBJ1-2 TRBV30 NA many
CASGFPRAGGNQPQHF TGTGCCAGCGGATTCCCCCGGGCAGGGGGCAATCAGCCCCAGCATTTT TRBJ1-5 TRBV28 NA NA
CASSSGLATQYF TGTGCCAGCAGTTCGGGACTAGCTACGCAGTATTTT TRBJ2-3 TRBV12-3/TRBV12-4 TRBD2 NA
CASSERRGGADTQYF TGCGCCAGCAGTGAGAGGCGGGGAGGTGCAGATACGCAGTATTTT TRBJ2-3 TRBV10-2 NA NA
CASSLWDRDPYEQYF TGTGCCAGCAGTTTGTGGGACAGGGATCCCTACGAGCAGTACTTC TRBJ2-7 TRBV28 TRBD1 NA
CASSLEIEQFF TGTGCCAGCAGCTTGGAGATTGAGCAGTTCTTC TRBJ2-1 TRBV5-6 NA NA
CASSPSPGRYEQYF TGTGCCAGCAGCCCTAGCCCGGGGAGGTACGAGCAGTACTTC TRBJ2-7 TRBV7-2 NA many
CASSLLTGAGTEAFF TGTGCCAGCAGTCTCCTGACAGGGGCGGGAACTGAAGCTTTCTTT TRBJ1-1 TRBV28 TRBD1 many
CSAPVQSWETQYF TGCAGTGCACCTGTCCAGTCCTGGGAGACCCAGTACTTC TRBJ2-5 TRBV20-1 NA NA
CASSPSGVPEAFF TGTGCCAGCAGTCCCTCAGGAGTTCCTGAAGCTTTCTTT TRBJ1-1 TRBV28 NA NA
CASSSHPRGDEQFF TGTGCCAGCAGCTCTCATCCAAGGGGCGATGAGCAGTTCTTC TRBJ2-1 TRBV28 NA NA
CSARRGSNTDTQYF TGCAGTGCTCGACGAGGGTCGAACACAGATACGCAGTATTTT TRBJ2-3 TRBV20-1 NA NA
CASSPGGWIADLTDTQYF TGTGCCAGCAGCCCCGGGGGGTGGATAGCGGACCTCACAGATACGCAGTATTTT TRBJ2-3 TRBV7-2 TRBD2 many
CASSYTSGTSLTEQFF TGTGCCAGCAGTTACACCTCCGGGACTAGTCTGACTGAGCAGTTCTTC TRBJ2-1 TRBV6-6 TRBD2 many
CASSRRRDEQFF TGTGCCAGCAGTCGTCGTCGGGATGAGCAGTTCTTC TRBJ2-1 TRBV28 NA many
CASGRQGVLRYGYTF TGTGCCAGCGGACGACAGGGGGTTTTGCGGTATGGCTACACCTTC TRBJ1-2 TRBV27 TRBD1 many
CASRIQTGRFGYTF TGTGCCAGCAGGATTCAAACAGGGCGTTTTGGCTACACCTTC TRBJ1-2 TRBV28 NA NA
CSAVVASSYNEQFF TGCAGTGCTGTCGTAGCGAGCTCCTACAATGAGCAGTTCTTC TRBJ2-1 TRBV20-1 NA NA
CASSTQGETYEQYF TGTGCCAGCAGTACCCAGGGGGAGACCTACGAGCAGTACTTC TRBJ2-7 TRBV13 TRBD1 NA
CASSISSNEQFF TGTGCCAGTAGTATCAGTAGCAATGAGCAGTTCTTC TRBJ2-1 TRBV19 NA NA
CATSDPLANLTDTQYF TGTGCCACCAGTGATCCTCTAGCGAACCTCACAGATACGCAGTATTTT TRBJ2-3 TRBV24-1 NA NA
CASSSVGLDRGIRKLFF TGTGCCAGCAGCTCCGTGGGTTTAGACAGGGGTATTCGAAAACTGTTTTTT TRBJ1-4 TRBV7-2 TRBD1 many
CASSIRTGYNSGANVLTF TGTGCCAGTAGTATCAGGACAGGGTATAACTCTGGGGCCAACGTCCTGACTTTC TRBJ2-6 TRBV19 TRBD1 few
CASSLNQGYTEAFF TGTGCCAGCAGCTTAAACCAGGGGTACACTGAAGCTTTCTTT TRBJ1-1 TRBV5-4 NA NA
CASSSGTFLYEQYF TGTGCCAGCAGTTCAGGGACATTCCTTTACGAGCAGTACTTC TRBJ2-7 TRBV28 NA NA
CAGGTPRDTQYF TGTGCCGGAGGAACACCCCGAGATACGCAGTATTTT TRBJ2-3 TRBV7-2 NA many
CASSTRDRPACYF TGTGCCAGTAGTACCCGGGACCGCCCCGCGTGTTATTTT TRBJ2-3 TRBV19 NA NA
CASSSTAFQETQYF TGTGCCAGCAGCTCCACCGCGTTCCAAGAGACCCAGTACTTC TRBJ2-5 TRBV7-9 NA NA
CASSLERGGHGNTIYF TGTGCCAGCAGCTTAGAGAGAGGGGGGCATGGAAACACCATATATTTT TRBJ1-3 TRBV7-6 NA many
CASSFSGSGPDTQYF TGTGCCAGCAGCTTTAGCGGGAGCGGCCCAGATACGCAGTATTTT TRBJ2-3 TRBV7-2 TRBD2 many